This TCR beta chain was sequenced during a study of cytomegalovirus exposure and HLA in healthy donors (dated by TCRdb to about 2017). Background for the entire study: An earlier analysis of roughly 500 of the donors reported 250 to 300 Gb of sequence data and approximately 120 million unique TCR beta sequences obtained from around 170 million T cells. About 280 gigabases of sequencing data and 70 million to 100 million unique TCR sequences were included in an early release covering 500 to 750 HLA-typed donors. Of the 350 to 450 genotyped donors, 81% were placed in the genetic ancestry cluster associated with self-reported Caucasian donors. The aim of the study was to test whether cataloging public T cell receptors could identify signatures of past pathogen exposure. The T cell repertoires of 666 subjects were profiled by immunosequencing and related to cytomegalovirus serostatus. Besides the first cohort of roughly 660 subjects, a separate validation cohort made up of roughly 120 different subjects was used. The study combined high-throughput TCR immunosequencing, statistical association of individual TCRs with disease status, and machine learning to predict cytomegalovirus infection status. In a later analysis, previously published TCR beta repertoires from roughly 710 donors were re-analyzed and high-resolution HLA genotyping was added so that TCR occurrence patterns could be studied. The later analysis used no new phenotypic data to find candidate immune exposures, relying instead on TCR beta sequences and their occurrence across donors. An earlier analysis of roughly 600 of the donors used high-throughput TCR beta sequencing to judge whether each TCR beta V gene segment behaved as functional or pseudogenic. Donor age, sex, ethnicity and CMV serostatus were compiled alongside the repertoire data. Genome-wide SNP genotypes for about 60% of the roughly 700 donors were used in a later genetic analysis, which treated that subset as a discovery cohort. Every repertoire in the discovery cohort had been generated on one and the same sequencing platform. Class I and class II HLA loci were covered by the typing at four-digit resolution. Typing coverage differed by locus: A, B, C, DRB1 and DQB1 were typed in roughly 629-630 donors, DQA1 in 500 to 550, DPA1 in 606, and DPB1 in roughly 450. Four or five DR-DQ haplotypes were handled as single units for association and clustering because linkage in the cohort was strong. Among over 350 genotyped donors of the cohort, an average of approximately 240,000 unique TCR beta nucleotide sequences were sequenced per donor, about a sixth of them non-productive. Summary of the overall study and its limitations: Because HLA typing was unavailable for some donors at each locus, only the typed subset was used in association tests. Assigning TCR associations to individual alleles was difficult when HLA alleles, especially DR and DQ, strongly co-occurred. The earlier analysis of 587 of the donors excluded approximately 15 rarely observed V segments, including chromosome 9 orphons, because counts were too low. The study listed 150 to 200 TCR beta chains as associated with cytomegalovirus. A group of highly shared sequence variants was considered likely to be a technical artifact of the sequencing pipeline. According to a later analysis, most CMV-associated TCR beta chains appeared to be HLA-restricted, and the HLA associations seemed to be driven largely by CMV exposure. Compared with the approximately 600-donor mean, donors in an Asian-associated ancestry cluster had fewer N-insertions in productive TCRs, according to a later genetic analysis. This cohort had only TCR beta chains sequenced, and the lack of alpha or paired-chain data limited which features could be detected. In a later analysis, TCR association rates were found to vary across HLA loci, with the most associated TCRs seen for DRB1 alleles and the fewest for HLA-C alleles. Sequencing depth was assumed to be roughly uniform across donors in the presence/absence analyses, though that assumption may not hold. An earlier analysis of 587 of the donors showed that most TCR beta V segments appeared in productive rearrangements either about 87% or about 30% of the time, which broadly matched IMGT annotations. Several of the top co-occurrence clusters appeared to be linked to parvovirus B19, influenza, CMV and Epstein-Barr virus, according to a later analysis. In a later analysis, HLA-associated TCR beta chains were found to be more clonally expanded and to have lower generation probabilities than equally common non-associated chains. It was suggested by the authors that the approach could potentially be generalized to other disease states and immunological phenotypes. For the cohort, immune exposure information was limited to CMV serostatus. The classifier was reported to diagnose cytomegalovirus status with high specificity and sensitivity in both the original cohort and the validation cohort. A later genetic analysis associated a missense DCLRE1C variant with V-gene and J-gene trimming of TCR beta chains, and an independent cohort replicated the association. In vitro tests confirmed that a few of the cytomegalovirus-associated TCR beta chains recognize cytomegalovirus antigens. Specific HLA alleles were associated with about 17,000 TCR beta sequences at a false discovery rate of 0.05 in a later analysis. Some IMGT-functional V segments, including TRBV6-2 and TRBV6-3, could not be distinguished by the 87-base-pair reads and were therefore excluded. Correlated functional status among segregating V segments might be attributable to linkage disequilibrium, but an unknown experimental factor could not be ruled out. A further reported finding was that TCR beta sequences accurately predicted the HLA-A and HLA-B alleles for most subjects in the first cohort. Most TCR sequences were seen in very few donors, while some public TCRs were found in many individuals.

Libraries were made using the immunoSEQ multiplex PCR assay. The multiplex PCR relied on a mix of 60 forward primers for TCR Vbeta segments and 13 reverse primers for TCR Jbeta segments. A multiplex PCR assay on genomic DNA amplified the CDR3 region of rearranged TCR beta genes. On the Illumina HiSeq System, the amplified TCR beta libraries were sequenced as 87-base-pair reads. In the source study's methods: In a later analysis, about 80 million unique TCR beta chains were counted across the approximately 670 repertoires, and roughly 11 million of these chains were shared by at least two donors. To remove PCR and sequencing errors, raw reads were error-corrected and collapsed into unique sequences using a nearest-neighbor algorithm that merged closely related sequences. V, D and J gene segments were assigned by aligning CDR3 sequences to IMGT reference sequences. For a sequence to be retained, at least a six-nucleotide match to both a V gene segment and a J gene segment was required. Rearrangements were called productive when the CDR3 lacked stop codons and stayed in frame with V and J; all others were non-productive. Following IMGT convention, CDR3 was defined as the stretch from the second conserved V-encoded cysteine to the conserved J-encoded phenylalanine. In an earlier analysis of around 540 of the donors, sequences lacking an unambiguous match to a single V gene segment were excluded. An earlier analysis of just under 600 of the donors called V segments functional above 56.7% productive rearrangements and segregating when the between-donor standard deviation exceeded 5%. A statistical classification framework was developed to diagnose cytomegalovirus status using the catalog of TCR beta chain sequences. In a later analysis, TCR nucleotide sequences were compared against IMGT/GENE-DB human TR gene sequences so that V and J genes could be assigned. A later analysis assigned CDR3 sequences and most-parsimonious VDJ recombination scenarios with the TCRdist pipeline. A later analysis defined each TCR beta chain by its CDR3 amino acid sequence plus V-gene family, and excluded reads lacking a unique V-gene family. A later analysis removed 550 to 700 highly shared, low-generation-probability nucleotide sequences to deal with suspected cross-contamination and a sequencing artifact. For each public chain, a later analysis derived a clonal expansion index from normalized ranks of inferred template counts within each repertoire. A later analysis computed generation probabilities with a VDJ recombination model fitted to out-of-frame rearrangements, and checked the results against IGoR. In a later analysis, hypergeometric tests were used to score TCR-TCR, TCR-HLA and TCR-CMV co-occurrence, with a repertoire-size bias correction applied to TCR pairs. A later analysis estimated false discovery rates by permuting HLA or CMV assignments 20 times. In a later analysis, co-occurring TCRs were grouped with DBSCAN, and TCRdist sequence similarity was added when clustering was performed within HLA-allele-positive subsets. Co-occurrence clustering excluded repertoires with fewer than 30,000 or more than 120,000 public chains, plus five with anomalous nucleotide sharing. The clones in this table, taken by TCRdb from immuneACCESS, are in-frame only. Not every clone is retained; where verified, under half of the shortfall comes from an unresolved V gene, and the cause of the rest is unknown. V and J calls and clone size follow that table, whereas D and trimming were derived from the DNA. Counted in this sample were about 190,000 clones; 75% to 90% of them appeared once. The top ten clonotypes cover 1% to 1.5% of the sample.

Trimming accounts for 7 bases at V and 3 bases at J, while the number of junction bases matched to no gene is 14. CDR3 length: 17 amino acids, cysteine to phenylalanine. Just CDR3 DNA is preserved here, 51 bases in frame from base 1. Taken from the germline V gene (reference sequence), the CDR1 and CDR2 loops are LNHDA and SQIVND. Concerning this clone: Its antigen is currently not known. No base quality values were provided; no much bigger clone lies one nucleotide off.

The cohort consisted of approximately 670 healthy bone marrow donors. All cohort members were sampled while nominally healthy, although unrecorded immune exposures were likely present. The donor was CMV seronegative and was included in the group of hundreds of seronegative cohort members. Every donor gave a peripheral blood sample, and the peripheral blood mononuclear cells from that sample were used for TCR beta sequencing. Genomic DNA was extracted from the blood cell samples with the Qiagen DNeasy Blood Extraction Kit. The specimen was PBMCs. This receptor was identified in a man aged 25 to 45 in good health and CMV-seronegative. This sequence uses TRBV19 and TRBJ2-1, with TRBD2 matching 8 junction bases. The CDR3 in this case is CASTPLAGGPYYNEQFF. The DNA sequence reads TGTGCCAGTACCCCCCTGGCGGGAGGCCCCTACTACAATGAGCAGTTCTTC.